The sequence of this T cell receptor beta chain was determined in a study of cytomegalovirus exposure and HLA in healthy donors. Points from the study as a whole: Reports credit the classifier with highly specific, highly sensitive diagnosis of cytomegalovirus status.

With regard to this clone: What it binds is unknown.

The PCR used 60 Vbeta and 13 Jbeta primers. Data came from immunoSEQ multiplex PCR; TCRdb stores just in-frame clones and leaves some out. This table holds about 150,000 clones, 74% found once. The germline gives CDR1 SGHTA, CDR2 FQGNSA. The CDR3 extends over 12 amino acids. Trimming removed 5 bases from V and 11 bases from J; junction bases left unmatched: 7. This chain uses TRBV7-2 with TRBJ1-1; 8 bases line up with TRBD1. The TCR comes from a man aged 25-45 years in good health and CMV-seronegative. The sequencing input was PBMCs. The CDR3 sequence: CASSQGQGPAFF. The CDR3 bases are TGTGCCAGCAGCCAAGGACAGGGCCCCGCTTTCTTT. The whole variable domain, remainder taken from reference TRBV7-2 and TRBJ1-1, is GAGVSQSPSNKVTEKGKDVELRCDPISGHTALYWYRQSLGQGLEFLIYFQGNSAPDKSGLPSDRFSAERTGGSVSTLTIQRTQQEDSAVYLCASSQGQGPAFFGQGTRLTVV.